This T cell receptor beta chain comes out of a study of CD8 T cells in ankylosing spondylitis. The study's findings and limits: Peripheral blood samples showed relatively rare disease-linked clones, and these clones were CD8+. Within ankylosing spondylitis blood, a TCR beta motif made up of fewer than ten highly homologous variants appeared to be characteristic.

The V gene's germline CDR1 is SNHLY and CDR2 FYNNEI. The ends were cut back, 4 bases at V and 9 bases at J, with 10 bases in the middle. The CDR3 is 12 amino acids. This clonotype was picked up many times. Its antigen remains unknown. Researchers built TCR beta libraries using quantitative 5'-RACE with molecular barcodes. MiXCR, run by TCRdb on the 5' RACE reads, gives a single entry per CDR3 protein. In the table there are about 220,000 distinct CDR3 sequences, about 7% of which are singletons. Sequences were obtained from blood, either unsorted or a sorted T cell fraction (not recorded which). The TCR was taken from a male donor with ankylosing spondylitis. J is TRBJ1-5 and V is TRBV2; D uncertain. CDR3 residues: CASSANSAPQHF. The CDR3, as DNA: TGTGCCAGCAGTGCGAATAGTGCGCCCCAGCATTTT.